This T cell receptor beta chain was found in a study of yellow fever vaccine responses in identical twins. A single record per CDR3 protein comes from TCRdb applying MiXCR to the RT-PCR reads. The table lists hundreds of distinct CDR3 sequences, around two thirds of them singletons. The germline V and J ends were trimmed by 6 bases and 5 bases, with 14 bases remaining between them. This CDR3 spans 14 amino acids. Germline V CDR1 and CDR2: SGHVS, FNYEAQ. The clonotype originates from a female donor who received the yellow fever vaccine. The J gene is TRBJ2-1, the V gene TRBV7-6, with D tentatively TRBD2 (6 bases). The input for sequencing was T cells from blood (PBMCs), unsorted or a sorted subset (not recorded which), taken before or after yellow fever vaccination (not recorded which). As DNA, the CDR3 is TGTGCCAGCAGTAACCTAGGAGGGGACAATGAGCAGTTCTTC. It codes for CASSNLGGDNEQFF.